The clone carrying this T cell receptor beta chain was observed a few times. Its antigen is not identified. The treatment is: approximately 9-day PBMC culture with coronavirus spike peptide pools or control peptides (ViraFEST assay). The CDR3 has 13 residues. Germline V gene data show CDR1 as SGHAT and CDR2 as FQNNGV. Between the trimmed V and J ends, which lost 2 bases and 4 bases, there was a span of 8 bases. These data come from a study of vaccination and CD4 T cells after COVID-19. Study conclusions and caveats: For convalescent patients, 304 of the 307 vaccine-specific clones analyzed were classified as spike mono-reactive. Convalescent patients displayed a median about 86% of reactive clones emerging only post-vaccination.

The Oncomine TCR Beta short-read assay sequenced DNA from cultured CD4+ T cells. Via MiXCR, TCRdb re-called the PCR reads, giving one row per CDR3 protein. Of under 25,000 distinct CDR3 sequences in the sample, around 42% were seen once. The TCR comes from a human donor who had recovered from COVID-19. The V gene is TRBV11-2, the J gene TRBJ1-1; the D gene is possibly TRBD1 (5 bases). Sequenced sample: CD4+ T cells from blood, cultured in vitro. The CDR3 region has the DNA TGTGCCAGCAGCTTACAGGGATCCACTGAAGCTTTCTTT. It translates to CASSLQGSTEAFF.